What follows describes a single T cell receptor (beta chain). The sample belongs to a study of blood T cell repertoires in COVID-19. Overall study: Samples of COVID-19 (acute and convalescent) were obtained from the United States, Italy and Spain. PBMCs, B-cell-depleted T cells, or T cells provided the cDNA or gDNA that made up the material.

Germline V CDR1 and CDR2: SGHDN, FVKESK. V shed 0 bases, J shed 4 bases, and the junction held 11 bases outside the gene matches. This CDR3 has 19 residues. Authors' data handling: Using reference gene primer amplification, nucleated cell counts were estimated. This table comes from immunoSEQ multiplex PCR, and its TCRdb copy is limited to in-frame clones, with some not included. The V and J calls and the clone size are those of that table, but D and trimming were determined from the DNA. Among 100,000 to 150,000 clones listed, about 88% were seen once. The chain couples TRBV14 to TRBJ2-3; 12 nucleotides match TRBD2. Sequencing was carried out using peripheral blood. This receptor was obtained from a woman of 80 years or more with acute or convalescent COVID-19. CDR3 residues: CASSQDLLLAGGPPDTQYF. In nucleotides, the CDR3 is TGTGCCAGCAGCCAAGACCTCCTCCTAGCGGGAGGGCCCCCAGATACGCAGTATTTT.